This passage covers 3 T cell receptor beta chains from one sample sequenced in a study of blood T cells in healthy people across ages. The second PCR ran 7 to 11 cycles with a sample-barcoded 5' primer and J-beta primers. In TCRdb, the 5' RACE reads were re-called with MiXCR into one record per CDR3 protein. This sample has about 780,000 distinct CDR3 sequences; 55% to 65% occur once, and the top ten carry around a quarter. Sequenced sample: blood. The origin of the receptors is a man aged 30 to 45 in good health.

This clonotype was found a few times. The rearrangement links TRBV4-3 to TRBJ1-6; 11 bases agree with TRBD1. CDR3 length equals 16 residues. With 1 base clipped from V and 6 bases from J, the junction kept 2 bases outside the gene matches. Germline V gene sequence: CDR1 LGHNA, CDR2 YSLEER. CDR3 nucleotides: TGCGCCAGCAGCCAAGGGACAGGGGGCCTTAATTCACCCCTCCACTTT. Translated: CASSQGTGGLNSPLHF.

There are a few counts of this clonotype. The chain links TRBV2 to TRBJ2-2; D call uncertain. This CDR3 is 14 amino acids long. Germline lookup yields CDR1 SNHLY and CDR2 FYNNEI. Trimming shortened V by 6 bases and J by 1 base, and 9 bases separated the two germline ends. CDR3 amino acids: CASSATLNTGELFF. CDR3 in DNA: TGTGCCAGCAGCGCAACTCTGAACACCGGGGAGCTGTTTTTT.

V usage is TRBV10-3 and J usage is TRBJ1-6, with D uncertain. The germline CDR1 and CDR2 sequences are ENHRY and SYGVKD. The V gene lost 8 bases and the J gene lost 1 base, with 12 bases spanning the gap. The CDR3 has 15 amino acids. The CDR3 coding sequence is TGTGCCATCGCCCGCGGAGGGTCCTATAATTCACCCCTCCACTTT. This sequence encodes CAIARGGSYNSPLHF.